This T cell receptor beta chain was recorded in a study of cytomegalovirus exposure and HLA in healthy donors. Study results and limitations: In an earlier analysis, productive rearrangement rates for most beta V segments clustered near 87% or 30%.

Points on this clone: Its antigen remains unknown.

60 Vbeta and 13 Jbeta primers were used in PCR. The assay was immunoSEQ multiplex PCR, and TCRdb's table has in-frame clones only and misses some. The sample yields tens of thousands of clones, 80% seen once. The sequencing input was PBMCs. This receptor was taken from a man younger than 45 in good health and CMV-seronegative.

The DNA of the CDR3 is TGTGCCAGTCAGGGAGATACGCAGTATTTT. This sequence encodes CASQGDTQYF. The V call is TRBV6-5, the J call TRBJ2-3; D is perhaps TRBD1 (5 bases). The CDR3 consists of 10 residues. V was pared by 9 bases and J by 5 bases, with 6 bases between. CDR1 is MNHEY and CDR2 is SVGAGI in the germline V gene.